One and the same sample provided the 31 T cell receptor beta chains below, sequenced in a study of cytomegalovirus exposure and HLA in healthy donors. The PCR used 60 Vbeta and 13 Jbeta primers. Method: immunoSEQ multiplex PCR; TCRdb's copy keeps in-frame clones and lacks some. Of 90,000 or so clones detected, around four fifths appear once; the ten largest clones hold about 2.1%. Sequences were obtained from PBMCs. Receptors originate from a boy aged 10-17 years in good health and CMV-seronegative.

This clone was seen a few times. CDR3: CASSVLAGRLGGYTF. As DNA, the CDR3 is TGTGCCAGCAGTGTCTTGGCAGGGAGGCTTGGTGGCTACACCTTC. This chain links TRBV6-1 with TRBJ1-2, with D possibly being TRBD1 (5 bases). This CDR3 has 15 amino acids. Trimming pared 4 bases from V and 7 bases from J, leaving 19 bases between. Germline V gene lookup returns CDR1 MNHNS and CDR2 SASEGT.

The gene calls are TRBV21-1 and TRBJ1-5. TRBV21-1 is flagged as a pseudogene. The CDR3 spans 12 residues. The CDR3 is CASTPFGQPQHF. The CDR3 DNA sequence: TGTGCCAGCACCCCTTTCGGTCAGCCCCAGCATTTT.

The V gene is TRBV7-8, the J gene TRBJ1-5; possibly TRBD1 for D (5 bases). Per germline, CDR1 SGHVS and CDR2 FQNEAQ. The V gene lost 5 bases and the J gene lost 0 bases, with 14 bases spanning the gap. There are 16 residues in the CDR3. CDR3 region: CASSPRTLNSNQPQHF. CDR3 DNA sequence: TGTGCCAGCAGCCCCAGGACACTTAATAGCAATCAGCCCCAGCATTTT.

The chain uses TRBV5-1 and TRBJ2-7; 8 nucleotides line up with TRBD1. Germline assignment: CDR1 SGHRS and CDR2 YFSETQ. J was trimmed by 1 base and V by 6 bases; bases with no gene match: 12. There are 16 residues in the CDR3. The DNA of the CDR3 is TGCGCCAGCACTCTAAGGTCTAGGGACAGGTCCTACGAGCAGTACTTC. Amino acid sequence: CASTLRSRDRSYEQYF.

The chain recombines TRBV4-3 with TRBJ2-7; possibly TRBD1 for D (6 bases). Trimming pared 1 base from V and 4 bases from J, leaving 11 bases between. CDR1 is LGHNA, CDR2 YSLEER, per germline. The CDR3 is 14 amino acids. CDR3 region: CASSQGRGGYEQYF. DNA of the CDR3: TGCGCCAGCAGCCAAGGCAGGGGTGGATACGAGCAGTACTTC.

The chain couples TRBV30 to TRBJ2-5; D may be TRBD1 (5 bases). This CDR3 has 13 amino acids. V gave up 1 base and J gave up 3 bases, with 9 bases separating them. The germline V gene encodes CDR1 GTSNPN and CDR2 SVGIG (reference sequence). Written as DNA, the CDR3 is TGTGCCTGGAGTGAGGGGCAGAAAGAGACCCAGTACTTC. Its translation: CAWSEGQKETQYF. The full variable domain, its missing parts supplied by reference TRBV30 and TRBJ2-5, is SQTIHQWPATLVQPVGSPLSLECTVEGTSNPNLYWYRQAAGRGLQLLFYSVGIGQISSEVPQNLSASRPQDRQFILSSKKLLLSDSGFYLCAWSEGQKETQYFGPGTRLLVL.

This sequence joins TRBV28 and TRBJ2-7; D perhaps matches TRBD2 (5 bases). The ends were cut back, 6 bases at V and 5 bases at J, with 23 bases in the middle. Germline V gene data show CDR1 as MDHEN and CDR2 as SYDVKM. CDR3 length: 16 amino acids. The CDR3 bases are TGTGCCAGCAGCCCTAGCCCCACCTATCGGTGGCACGAGCAGTACTTC. Its protein product is CASSPSPTYRWHEQYF.

This clone came up a few times. In the same sample, other DNA sequences code for this CDR3. The CDR3 DNA reads as TGTGCCAGCAGTTTATCGAGGGCAGATACGCAGTATTTT. It yields the protein CASSLSRADTQYF. V usage is TRBV27 and J usage is TRBJ2-3; a weak D match, TRBD2 (5 bases). Germline values: CDR1 MNHEY, CDR2 SMNVEV (reference sequence). The CDR3 loop spans 13 amino acids. V was cut by 0 bases and J by 4 bases, with 5 bases left in between.

V gene TRBV28 combines with J gene TRBJ1-5, with D possibly matching TRBD1 (5 bases). CDR1 is MDHEN, CDR2 SYDVKM, per germline. This CDR3 is built from 15 residues. V shed 4 bases and J shed 2 bases, with 12 bases lying between them. In DNA form, the CDR3 reads TGTGCCAGCAGTTGGGGCGCGGTGGGCAATCAGCCCCAGCATTTT. Residues: CASSWGAVGNQPQHF.

The genes are TRBV6-1 and TRBJ2-3, with 11 bases that match TRBD2. V dropped 2 bases and J dropped 6; count of bases not matched to a gene: 4. Germline V lookup: CDR1 MNHNS, CDR2 SASEGT. The CDR3 contains 15 residues. The CDR3 here is CASSETSGSWDTQYF. The CDR3 DNA is TGTGCCAGCAGTGAAACTAGCGGGAGTTGGGATACGCAGTATTTT.

The genes are TRBV20-1 and TRBJ2-1; tentatively, D is TRBD2 (5 bases). The V end lost 5 bases, the J end lost 9 bases, and 8 bases lay between the germline ends. Germline V gene lookup returns CDR1 DFQATT and CDR2 SNEGSKA (reference sequence). This CDR3 spans 10 amino acids. In DNA, the CDR3 is TGCAGTGCTTCCCGGGGTGAGCAGTTCTTC. Encoded protein: CSASRGEQFF.

Only a few counts were recorded for this clone. The V and J genes are TRBV9 and TRBJ1-5; tentatively, D is TRBD1 (6 bases). This CDR3 spans 15 amino acids. V was clipped by 4 bases and J by 7 bases, with 18 bases between them. In germline, CDR1 is SGDLS, CDR2 YYNGEE. This CDR3 reads CASSPQQGIGQPQHF. The CDR3 DNA is TGTGCCAGCAGCCCTCAACAGGGAATAGGACAGCCCCAGCATTTT.

The V gene is TRBV6-1, the J gene TRBJ1-1; D perhaps matches TRBD1 (5 bases). CDR1 and CDR2 (germline): MNHNS, SASEGT. Trimming left V 3 bases short and J 1 base short, with 6 bases between. The CDR3 consists of 13 residues. The CDR3 nucleotides are TGTGCCAGCAGTGACACAGGGAACACTGAAGCTTTCTTT. This encodes CASSDTGNTEAFF.

The chain uses TRBV19 and TRBJ2-7; maybe TRBD2 (6 bases). Germline CDR1 LNHDA, CDR2 SQIVND (reference sequence). Trimming took off 3 bases at V and 3 bases at J, with 6 bases between the two ends. CDR3 length equals 12 residues. CDR3 coding DNA: TGTGCCAGTAGTATGGGGGGCTACGAGCAGTACTTC. Translating it yields CASSMGGYEQYF.

This clone has a handful of counts. This sequence joins TRBV7-9 and TRBJ2-5; D is undetermined. Trimming took off 1 base at V and 3 bases at J, with 9 bases between the two ends. Germline assignment: CDR1 SEHNR and CDR2 FQNEAQ (reference sequence). The CDR3 contains 14 residues. The CDR3 coding sequence is TGTGCCAGCAGCTTAGATAGTACGGAAGAGACCCAGTACTTC. Its protein product is CASSLDSTEETQYF.

This rearrangement joins TRBV25-1 to TRBJ2-7; D unclear. V lost 5 bases and J lost 0, with 8 bases in between. Germline V gene sequence: CDR1 MGHDK, CDR2 SYGVNS. The CDR3 has 13 residues. CDR3: CASSSDSSYEQYF. The CDR3 coding sequence is TGTGCCAGCAGTAGCGATTCCTCCTACGAGCAGTACTTC.

This clone was seen more than once but under ten times. CDR3 protein: CASRRIGSSGNTIYF. The CDR3 DNA is TGTGCCAGCAGGCGTATCGGGAGCTCTGGAAACACCATATATTTT. The chain links TRBV6-5 to TRBJ1-3; D not resolved. Germline V gene data show CDR1 as MNHEY and CDR2 as SVGAGI. Trimming stripped 6 bases from V and 0 bases from J, with 12 bases between. The CDR3 contains 15 residues.

The gene calls are TRBV28 and TRBJ1-5; D unresolved. The CDR3 is 12 residues long. Germline lookup yields CDR1 MDHEN and CDR2 SYDVKM. Trimming cost V 6 bases and J 3 bases, with 6 bases left between them. The CDR3 loop is CASRQNNQPQHF. Here the CDR3 DNA reads TGTGCCAGCAGACAGAACAATCAGCCCCAGCATTTT.

In this sample, this clone turned up a few times. The V gene is TRBV10-3, the J gene TRBJ2-7; tentatively, D is TRBD2 (6 bases). Germline V gene data show CDR1 as ENHRY and CDR2 as SYGVKD. The CDR3 has 16 residues. Trimming cost V 2 bases and J 7 bases, with 21 bases left between them. This CDR3 is CAISEGFELARSEQYF. DNA of the CDR3: TGTGCCATCAGTGAGGGTTTCGAACTAGCTCGGAGTGAGCAGTACTTC.

The chain recombines TRBV7-9 with TRBJ1-2, with TRBD1 matching over 7 bases. Germline trimming cut 1 base from V and 8 bases from J; bases unmatched to any gene: 13. This CDR3 spans 16 amino acids. Germline CDR1 and CDR2: SEHNR and FQNEAQ (reference sequence). The CDR3 region has the DNA TGTGCCAGCAGCTTAGAGTTCCTGGGACAGCTATTCGGCTACACCTTC. Amino acid sequence: CASSLEFLGQLFGYTF.

The chain couples TRBV9 to TRBJ1-2, with TRBD1 matching over 9 bases. CDR3 length: 14 residues. V lost 0 bases and J lost 7; bases outside the gene matches: 4. From germline, CDR1 is SGDLS and CDR2 YYNGEE. CDR3 amino acids: CASSVADRGTGYTF. The CDR3 coding sequence is TGTGCCAGCAGCGTAGCAGACAGGGGGACTGGCTACACCTTC.

This chain uses TRBV13 with TRBJ2-3, with TRBD1 as a possible D gene (5 bases). This CDR3 comprises 13 residues. The V end lost 5 bases, the J end lost 2 bases, and 8 bases lay between the germline ends. Per the germline V gene, CDR1 is PRHDT and CDR2 is FYEKMQ (reference sequence). CDR3 protein: CASSQGLTDTQYF. CDR3 in DNA: TGTGCCAGCAGCCAGGGCCTCACAGATACGCAGTATTTT. The full variable domain, with the rest looked up from reference TRBV13 and TRBJ2-3, is AAGVIQSPRHLIKEKRETATLKCYPIPRHDTVYWYQQGPGQDPQFLISFYEKMQSDKGSIPDRFSAQQFSDYHSELNMSSLELGDSALYFCASSQGLTDTQYFGPGTRLTVL.

The V and J genes are TRBV12-2 and TRBJ2-5; no DNA check was done on the table's D call, TRBD1. TRBV12-2 is annotated as a pseudogene. The CDR3 runs to 14 residues. This CDR3 is CASRLAWQGETQYF. In nucleotides, the CDR3 is TGTGCAAGTCGCTTAGCGTGGCAGGGGGAGACCCAGTACTTC.

The rearrangement links TRBV2 to TRBJ2-6, with D tentatively TRBD2 (6 bases). V lost 5 bases to trimming and J lost 0 bases, with 17 bases between them. The CDR3 covers 18 residues. Germline V gene lookup returns CDR1 SNHLY and CDR2 FYNNEI. CDR3 sequence (DNA): TGTGCCAGCAGTTTCCAGGGACTCCTTAGCTCTGGGGCCAACGTCCTGACTTTC. It translates to CASSFQGLLSSGANVLTF.

CDR3 nucleotides: TGCAGTGCTACCCGGACAGACGAGCAGTACTTC. Protein product: CSATRTDEQYF. The chain uses TRBV20-1 and TRBJ2-7, with a weak D call TRBD1 (6 bases). The V and J ends lost 4 bases and 5 bases respectively, with 9 bases between them. Looked up from germline, CDR1 is DFQATT and CDR2 is SNEGSKA (reference sequence). The CDR3 runs to 11 residues.

Of note for this clone: Other DNA sequences in the same sample also yield this CDR3. V usage is TRBV18 and J usage is TRBJ1-1, with D perhaps TRBD1 (5 bases). The CDR3 contains 13 residues. The V end was cut by 3 bases, the J end by 1 base, with 6 bases between. In germline, CDR1 is KGHSH, CDR2 LQKENI. CDR3 sequence (DNA): TGTGCCAGCTCACCGGGGCAGAACACTGAAGCTTTCTTT. Translation: CASSPGQNTEAFF.

This clone appeared once. J is TRBJ2-7 and V is TRBV7-6, with 9 bases lining up with TRBD1. Germline V gene lookup returns CDR1 SGHVS and CDR2 FNYEAQ. The CDR3 is 15 residues long. V was clipped by 5 bases and J by 4 bases; unmatched bases: 9. The CDR3 sequence: CASSAPGTGRYEQYF. Written as DNA, the CDR3 is TGTGCCAGCAGCGCGCCCGGGACAGGGAGGTACGAGCAGTACTTC.

The chain is built from TRBV5-4 and TRBJ1-2; D call uncertain. Germline V gives CDR1 SGHNT, CDR2 YYREEE (reference sequence). The CDR3 is 16 amino acids. Trimming took off 3 bases at V and 5 bases at J, with 20 bases between the two ends. In nucleotides, the CDR3 is TGTGCCAGCAGCTCGGTTGGTGCGGGCCCGATGTATGGCTACACCTTC. It translates to CASSSVGAGPMYGYTF.

V usage is TRBV4-1 and J usage is TRBJ1-3; D gene ambiguous. Germline V gene lookup returns CDR1 MGHRA and CDR2 YSYEKL. V shed 2 bases and J shed 4 bases, with 18 bases lying between them. This CDR3 is 17 amino acids long. CDR3 sequence: CASSQLSTAGGGNTIYF. The CDR3, as DNA: TGCGCCAGCAGCCAATTGAGTACAGCCGGAGGAGGAAACACCATATATTTT.

This clone came up a few times. This chain links TRBV30 with TRBJ2-2; tentatively, D is TRBD1 (5 bases). CDR1 is GTSNPN and CDR2 is SVGIG in the germline V gene (reference sequence). Trimming left V 3 bases short and J 5 bases short, with 19 bases between. The CDR3 totals 16 residues. Here the CDR3 DNA reads TGTGCCTGGAGGGAACTCCGGACACCTCGTACCGGGGAGCTGTTTTTT. This codes for CAWRELRTPRTGELFF.

The rearrangement uses TRBV7-9 and TRBJ2-7, with a tentative D call TRBD2 (6 bases). The germline CDR1 and CDR2 sequences are SEHNR and FQNEAQ (reference sequence). Between the trimmed V and J ends, which lost 4 bases and 3 bases, there was a span of 13 bases. CDR3 size: 14 residues. The CDR3 region has the DNA TGTGCCAGCAGCTCCGACCACGGGGGCTACGAGCAGTACTTC. This encodes CASSSDHGGYEQYF.